One and the same sample provided the 31 T cell receptor beta chains below, sequenced in a study of T cell responses to AZD1222 COVID-19 vaccine. Repertoires were generated with immunoSEQ multiplex PCR, while TCRdb's copy carries only in-frame clones and drops some. The sample holds about 72,000 clones, 80% to 90% seen once. The sequencing used peripheral blood, collected 28 days after the second AZD1222 dose. The receptors were gathered from an adult who received the AZD1222 COVID-19 vaccine.

This rearrangement joins TRBV13 to TRBJ2-2; possibly TRBD1 or TRBD2 for D (6 bases each). Trimming cost V 3 bases and J 5 bases, with 25 bases left between them. Germline assignment: CDR1 PRHDT and CDR2 FYEKMQ (reference sequence). CDR3 size: 19 residues. DNA of the CDR3: TGTGCCAGCAGCTTCGGGGGCGGAACAGGGCCAACGCGAACCGGGGAGCTGTTTTTT. This codes for CASSFGGGTGPTRTGELFF. The full variable domain, completed using reference TRBV13 and TRBJ2-2, is AAGVIQSPRHLIKEKRETATLKCYPIPRHDTVYWYQQGPGQDPQFLISFYEKMQSDKGSIPDRFSAQQFSDYHSELNMSSLELGDSALYFCASSFGGGTGPTRTGELFFGEGSRLTVL.

The chain couples TRBV12-3 or TRBV12-4 to TRBJ2-1, with 7 bases that match TRBD1. J lost 6 bases, V lost 7 bases, and 6 bases had no gene match. The CDR3 is 13 residues long. The CDR3 protein is CASKRQGVNEQFF. The CDR3 nucleotides read TGTGCCAGCAAGAGGCAGGGGGTCAATGAGCAGTTCTTC.

Comments on this clone: This CDR3 is also generated by other DNA sequences in the sample. The chain carries TRBV29-1 and TRBJ1-1; 9 bases agree with TRBD1. Germline CDR1 is SQVTM and CDR2 is ANQGSEA. V was pared by 7 bases and J by 0 bases, with 6 bases of the junction left unmatched. The CDR3 covers 14 residues. The CDR3 DNA sequence: TGCAGCGCCTTGGGACAGGGACTGAACACTGAAGCTTTCTTT. It encodes CSALGQGLNTEAFF.

The CDR3 here is CASFPDSGNTIYF. CDR3 in DNA: TGTGCCAGTTTCCCCGACTCTGGAAACACCATATATTTT. The V call is TRBV2, the J call TRBJ1-3; D unclear. In germline, CDR1 is SNHLY, CDR2 FYNNEI. CDR3 length equals 13 residues. V was trimmed by 9 bases and J by 0 bases, leaving 9 bases between them.

This chain links TRBV18 with TRBJ1-6; 7 nucleotides agree with TRBD1. J lost 8 bases, V lost 3 bases, and 4 bases had no gene match. Germline values: CDR1 KGHSH, CDR2 LQKENI. The CDR3 runs 14 residues. The CDR3 DNA sequence: TGTGCCAGCTCACCGGGGCAGGGGGATTCACCCCTCCACTTT. Its protein product is CASSPGQGDSPLHF.

This rearrangement joins TRBV29-1 to TRBJ2-1, with TRBD2 matching over 13 bases. The CDR3 extends over 14 amino acids. Germline V CDR1 and CDR2: SQVTM, ANQGSEA. V lost 0 bases, J lost 10 bases, and 3 bases stayed unmatched. The CDR3 spells CSVEELAGGEEQFF. The CDR3 nucleotides read TGCAGCGTTGAAGAACTAGCGGGAGGGGAAGAGCAGTTCTTC.

There are a few counts of this clone. At the DNA level, this CDR3 is encoded by other sequences in the same sample as well. V usage is TRBV19 and J usage is TRBJ1-5; 7 positions agree with TRBD1. CDR3 size: 13 residues. Trimming cost V 4 bases and J 5 bases; bases outside gene matches: 2. Germline-derived CDR1 and CDR2 are LNHDA and SQIVND (reference sequence). The CDR3 DNA sequence: TGTGCCAGTAGTACTCAGGGGGATCAGCCCCAGCATTTT. Its protein product is CASSTQGDQPQHF.

The chain combines TRBV7-2 with TRBJ1-6; 12 bases line up with TRBD1. CDR1 and CDR2 from the germline V gene are SGHTA and FQGNSA. V dropped 5 bases and J dropped 10; count of bases not matched to a gene: 9. The CDR3 consists of 16 residues. The CDR3 DNA sequence: TGTGCCAGCAGCCCTAGTCCGGGACAGGGGGCCTCACCCCTCCACTTT. Protein product: CASSPSPGQGASPLHF. Together with reference TRBV7-2 and TRBJ1-6, the CDR3 gives the full variable domain: GAGVSQSPSNKVTEKGKDVELRCDPISGHTALYWYRQSLGQGLEFLIYFQGNSAPDKSGLPSDRFSAERTGGSVSTLTIQRTQQEDSAVYLCASSPSPGQGASPLHFGNGTRLTVT.

V is TRBV7-8 and J is TRBJ2-7; the D call may be TRBD1 or TRBD2 (5 bases each). CDR3 size: 13 residues. Trimming took off 5 bases at V and 5 bases at J, with 13 bases between the two ends. Germline V lookup: CDR1 SGHVS, CDR2 FQNEAQ. The CDR3 coding sequence is TGTGCCAGCAGCAACCAGGGAGAACACGAGCAGTACTTC. Translation: CASSNQGEHEQYF.

In this sample, this clone turned up once. The CDR3 sequence: CASSLSVREATYEQYF. The CDR3 nucleotides read TGTGCCAGCAGTTTATCCGTGCGGGAGGCCACTTACGAGCAGTACTTC. The chain joins TRBV27 to TRBJ2-7; TRBD2 matches at 8 bases. Germline loops: CDR1 MNHEY, CDR2 SMNVEV (reference sequence). The J segment lost 4 bases and the V segment lost 0 bases, leaving 8 bases of the junction unmatched. The CDR3 runs 16 residues.

The rearrangement links TRBV28 to TRBJ2-1; perhaps TRBD2 as D (5 bases). V lost 3 bases to trimming and J lost 9 bases, with 12 bases between them. Germline V lookup: CDR1 MDHEN, CDR2 SYDVKM. The CDR3 sequence is 13 residues long. The CDR3 nucleotides are TGTGCCAGCAGTTTGAGACGGGAAGGTGAGCAGTTCTTC. Protein sequence: CASSLRREGEQFF.

This chain connects TRBV6-4 to TRBJ2-3, with 7 nucleotides matching TRBD1. After removal of 6 bases from V and 6 bases from J, the junction contained 9 bases not matched to a gene. The CDR3 extends over 14 amino acids. The germline V gene encodes CDR1 MRHNA and CDR2 SNTAGT. The CDR3 here is CASSPGQEWDTQYF. CDR3 DNA sequence: TGTGCCAGCAGCCCCGGACAGGAATGGGATACGCAGTATTTT.

V usage is TRBV11-3 and J usage is TRBJ2-1, with D perhaps TRBD1 (5 bases). Germline V gives CDR1 SGHNT, CDR2 YENEEA. This CDR3 region has 13 residues. Trimming shortened V by 0 bases and J by 15 bases, and 15 bases separated the two germline ends. The CDR3 loop is CASSLDSVGRGFF. The CDR3 DNA reads as TGTGCCAGCAGCTTAGATAGTGTGGGTAGGGGGTTCTTC. The whole variable domain, remainder taken from reference TRBV11-3 and TRBJ2-1, is EAGVVQSPRYKIIEKKQPVAFWCNPISGHNTLYWYLQNLGQGPELLIRYENEEAVDDSQLPKDRFSAERLKGVDSTLKIQPAELGDSAVYLCASSLDSVGRGFFGPGTRLTVL.

This chain connects TRBV7-8 to TRBJ1-1; a possible D gene is TRBD1 (5 bases). Deletions cut 5 bases from V and 0 bases from J, with 13 bases between. Per the germline V gene, CDR1 is SGHVS and CDR2 is FQNEAQ. This CDR3 comprises 15 residues. The CDR3 DNA sequence: TGTGCCAGCAGCCCCCCGGGGGGAATGAACACTGAAGCTTTCTTT. Protein: CASSPPGGMNTEAFF.

This clone was observed a single time. J is TRBJ2-1 and V is TRBV5-6; possibly TRBD1 or TRBD2 for D (5 bases each). Trimming took 8 bases from V and 7 from J, leaving 19 bases between them. The CDR3 extends over 14 amino acids. Germline assignment: CDR1 SGHDT and CDR2 YYEEEE. CDR3 in DNA: TGTGCCAGTACCCGGGGCAGGGAGCGAAATGAGCAGTTCTTC. Amino acids: CASTRGRERNEQFF. The whole variable domain, filled in from reference TRBV5-6 and TRBJ2-1, reads DAGVTQSPTHLIKTRGQQVTLRCSPKSGHDTVSWYQQALGQGPQFIFQYYEEEERQRGNFPDRFSGHQFPNYSSELNVNALLLGDSALYLCASTRGRERNEQFFGPGTRLTVL.

This chain links TRBV14 with TRBJ1-6; D is possibly TRBD1 (5 bases). V shed 0 bases and J shed 9 bases, with 6 bases lying between them. This CDR3 has 13 residues. CDR1 and CDR2 (germline): SGHDN, FVKESK. This chain's CDR3 is CASSQERGSPLHF. The CDR3 nucleotides are TGTGCCAGCAGCCAAGAAAGGGGTTCACCCCTCCACTTT.

This chain links TRBV7-6 with TRBJ2-2; perhaps TRBD1 as D (6 bases). The V end was cut by 2 bases, the J end by 1 base, with 8 bases between. In germline, CDR1 is SGHVS, CDR2 FNYEAQ. The CDR3 has 15 residues. DNA of the CDR3: TGTGCCAGCAGCTTACTGGGACAGAACACCGGGGAGCTGTTTTTT. Protein: CASSLLGQNTGELFF. Full variable domain (remainder filled in from reference TRBV7-6 and TRBJ2-2): GAGVSQSPRYKVTKRGQDVALRCDPISGHVSLYWYRQALGQGPEFLTYFNYEAQQDKSGLPNDRFSAERPEGSISTLTIQRTEQRDSAMYRCASSLLGQNTGELFFGEGSRLTVL.

The J gene is TRBJ2-1, the V gene TRBV13, with 7 bases that match TRBD2. V shed 5 bases, J shed 4 bases, and the junction held 5 bases outside the gene matches. The germline CDR1 and CDR2 sequences are PRHDT and FYEKMQ (reference sequence). The CDR3 is 14 residues long. The CDR3: CASSKGLGYNEQFF. CDR3 nucleotide sequence: TGTGCCAGCAGCAAAGGACTAGGTTACAATGAGCAGTTCTTC.

The CDR3 here is CASSLAGGSTGELFF. CDR3 sequence (DNA): TGCGCCAGCAGCTTGGCGGGGGGGAGCACCGGGGAGCTGTTTTTT. This rearrangement joins TRBV5-1 to TRBJ2-2; 8 bases line up with TRBD2. CDR1 is SGHRS, CDR2 YFSETQ, per germline. V lost 0 bases to trimming and J lost 4 bases; unmatched junction nucleotides: 2. This CDR3 has 15 residues.

The rearrangement links TRBV2 to TRBJ1-5; tentative D call: TRBD1 (5 bases). The V end lost 4 bases, the J end lost 8 bases, and 6 bases lay between the germline ends. This CDR3 is 11 amino acids long. Germline V CDR1 and CDR2: SNHLY, FYNNEI. As DNA, the CDR3 is TGTGCCAGCAGTGGGGGGGAGCCCCAGCATTTT. It specifies CASSGGEPQHF. The full variable domain, completed using reference TRBV2 and TRBJ1-5, is EPEVTQTPSHQVTQMGQEVILRCVPISNHLYFYWYRQILGQKVEFLVSFYNNEISEKSEIFDDQFSVERPDGSNFTLKIRSTKLEDSAMYFCASSGGEPQHFGDGTRLSIL.

J is TRBJ2-1 and V is TRBV5-1; 11 positions match TRBD2. Germline V gene data show CDR1 as SGHRS and CDR2 as YFSETQ. This CDR3 is built from 16 residues. V was clipped by 4 bases and J by 9 bases; unmatched bases: 12. CDR3 nucleotide sequence: TGCGCCAGCAGCCTCCCCCTAGCGGGAGGCCAAAGTGAGCAGTTCTTC. Encoded protein: CASSLPLAGGQSEQFF.

This clone was counted a single time. The J gene is TRBJ2-1, the V gene TRBV5-1, with 10 bases identical to TRBD2. CDR1 is SGHRS, CDR2 YFSETQ, per germline. Trimming cost V 5 bases and J 8 bases; bases outside gene matches: 13. This CDR3 has 16 residues. For the CDR3, the DNA is TGCGCCAGCAGTCGCGGGACTAGCGTAACCGTTGATGAGCAGTTCTTC. The encoded protein is CASSRGTSVTVDEQFF.

This clone showed up just a few times. The V call is TRBV6-2 or TRBV6-3, the J call TRBJ2-7; D uncertain. Trimming pared 6 bases from V and 0 bases from J, leaving 15 bases between. This CDR3 comprises 15 residues. CDR1 and CDR2 from the germline V gene are MNHEY and SVGEGT. The CDR3 sequence is CASSFPDGSSYEQYF. Here the CDR3 DNA reads TGTGCCAGCAGCTTTCCGGACGGAAGCTCCTACGAGCAGTACTTC.

This clone was recorded once. The chain uses TRBV11-3 and TRBJ2-3, with 8 bases fitting TRBD2. The CDR3 contains 16 residues. J gave up 4 bases and V 1 base, and 7 bases lay outside the gene matches. The germline V gene has CDR1 SGHNT and CDR2 YENEEA. The CDR3 coding sequence is TGTGCCAGCAGCTTAGGTGGCGGGAGGCCAGCAGATACGCAGTATTTT. It codes for CASSLGGGRPADTQYF.

V and J are TRBV11-3 and TRBJ2-2; 10 bases are shared with TRBD1. The CDR3 has 16 amino acids. V lost 4 bases and J lost 4; bases outside the gene matches: 6. The V gene's germline CDR1 is SGHNT and CDR2 YENEEA. Here the CDR3 DNA reads TGTGCCAGCAGCTCCGCCGGGACAGGGGTCACCGGGGAGCTGTTTTTT. This gives the protein CASSSAGTGVTGELFF.

This chain links TRBV5-1 with TRBJ1-1; D is perhaps TRBD1 (6 bases). The CDR3 runs to 13 residues. In germline, CDR1 is SGHRS, CDR2 YFSETQ. V gave up 9 bases and J gave up 1 base, with 13 bases separating them. CDR3 protein: CATSRGSNTEAFF. CDR3 sequence (DNA): TGCGCCACATCCAGGGGTTCGAACACTGAAGCTTTCTTT.

This chain links TRBV5-1 with TRBJ2-1; TRBD1 agrees at 8 bases. This CDR3 contains 19 residues. Trimming at V came to 1 base and at J to 3 bases, leaving 15 bases not matched to a gene. From germline, CDR1 is SGHRS and CDR2 YFSETQ. The CDR3: CASSLRLTLDRVDYNEQFF. As DNA, the CDR3 is TGCGCCAGCAGCTTGCGCCTTACCTTGGACAGGGTGGACTACAATGAGCAGTTCTTC.

This clone has more than one count but fewer than ten. The CDR3 loop is CASSIAGLRYEQYF. The CDR3 DNA reads as TGTGCCAGTAGTATAGCTGGGTTACGGTACGAGCAGTACTTC. This chain joins TRBV19 and TRBJ2-7, with D unclear. Trimming left V 1 base short and J 4 bases short, with 11 bases between. CDR1 and CDR2 from the germline V gene are LNHDA and SQIVND (reference sequence). This CDR3 is built from 14 residues.

This CDR3 is CASRQFSGEGNEQYF. In DNA, the CDR3 is TGTGCCAGCCGTCAATTTAGCGGGGAAGGTAACGAGCAGTACTTC. This chain joins TRBV6-5 and TRBJ2-7, with 8 bases matching TRBD2. The CDR3 has 15 residues. J gave up 5 bases and V 8 bases, and 14 bases lay outside the gene matches. The germline V gene has CDR1 MNHEY and CDR2 SVGAGI.

This chain joins TRBV4-3 and TRBJ2-2; tentatively, D is TRBD2 (5 bases). V lost 0 bases and J 2 bases, leaving 16 bases between the germline ends. This CDR3 region has 18 residues. CDR1 and CDR2 from the germline V gene are LGHNA and YSLEER. As DNA, the CDR3 is TGCGCCAGCAGCCAAGATATGAGGAGGCGGGTAAACACCGGGGAGCTGTTTTTT. Encoded protein: CASSQDMRRRVNTGELFF.

The chain links TRBV4-1 to TRBJ2-3; D call uncertain. The V and J ends lost 1 base and 2 bases respectively, with 7 bases between them. Germline CDR1 MGHRA, CDR2 YSYEKL. The CDR3 totals 14 residues. The CDR3 loop is CASSQGTSTDTQYF. The CDR3 nucleotides are TGCGCCAGCAGCCAAGGGACCTCCACAGATACGCAGTATTTT.